Each of the 6 T cell receptor beta chains below was sequenced from the same sample in a study of T cell repertoires in breast cancer. During the second nested PCR, blocking oligonucleotides suppressed genes that were not paired. TCRdb redid the calling of the emulsion pairing reads with MiXCR, one entry per CDR3 protein. The top ten clones hold less than 70% of a sample with approximately 37,000 distinct CDR3 sequences, about 50% of them seen once. An expanded emulsion RT-PCR with primers for all TCR V genes paired CD8+ T cell chains. The sequenced material came from CD8+ T cells. These TCRs come from a pool of human donors with breast cancer or a healthy control (not recorded which).

About this clonotype: A read error is possible here, since a much larger clone lies one base away. The chain carries TRBV20-1 and TRBJ1-1, with D perhaps TRBD1 (6 bases). Germline V lookup: CDR1 DFQATT, CDR2 SNEGSKA (reference sequence). The V end was cut by 4 bases, the J end by 1 base, with 10 bases between. This CDR3 has 13 amino acids. This CDR3 reads CSAKGHSNTEAFF. CDR3 sequence (DNA): TGCAGTGCTAAGGGACATTCGAACACTGAAGCTTTCTTT.

This clonotype was observed many times. V is TRBV20-1 and J is TRBJ2-1; D is perhaps TRBD2 (5 bases). Germline CDR1 reads DFQATT; CDR2 reads SNEGSKA (reference sequence). The V gene lost 2 bases and the J gene lost 6 bases, with 14 bases spanning the gap. This CDR3 comprises 14 residues. DNA of the CDR3: TGCAGTGCTAGATCGAGGAGGACCTCCAATGAGCAGTTCTTC. Protein sequence: CSARSRRTSNEQFF.

The chain combines TRBV25-1 with TRBJ1-3, with unresolved D. This CDR3 is built from 16 residues. Per germline, CDR1 MGHDK and CDR2 SYGVNS. V was trimmed by 3 bases and J by 1 base, leaving 13 bases between them. CDR3 amino acids: CASSELLGESGNTIYF. CDR3 DNA: TGTGCCAGCAGTGAGCTTCTCGGGGAATCTGGAAACACCATATATTTT.

V is TRBV20-1 and J is TRBJ2-3; D is unresolved. The V and J ends lost 5 bases and 6 bases respectively, with 15 bases between them. CDR3 length: 13 amino acids. Germline CDR1 and CDR2: DFQATT and SNEGSKA (reference sequence). The CDR3 DNA is TGCAGTGCTGCCCAGATGGCGGCCGATACGCAGTATTTT. Translated, it gives CSAAQMAADTQYF.

This chain uses TRBV9 with TRBJ2-1; 14 positions agree with TRBD2. The CDR3 runs to 15 residues. Germline V gene data show CDR1 as SGDLS and CDR2 as YYNGEE. V shed 4 bases and J 8 bases; nucleotides not matched to a gene: 5. The CDR3 loop reads CASSPGTSGGHEQFF. DNA of the CDR3: TGTGCCAGCAGCCCAGGGACTAGCGGGGGCCATGAGCAGTTCTTC. Together with reference TRBV9 and TRBJ2-1, the CDR3 gives the full variable domain: DSGVTQTPKHLITATGQRVTLRCSPRSGDLSVYWYQQSLDQGLQFLIQYYNGEERAKGNILERFSAQQFPDLHSELNLSSLELGDSALYFCASSPGTSGGHEQFFGPGTRLTVL.

This clonotype occurred a few times. The chain uses TRBV25-1 and TRBJ1-1; maybe TRBD1 (6 bases). CDR1 is MGHDK and CDR2 is SYGVNS in the germline V gene. This CDR3 comprises 14 residues. V lost 9 bases to trimming and J lost 1 base, with 15 bases between them. In DNA, the CDR3 is TGTGCCAGTATACCGACAGGAAGGAACACTGAAGCTTTCTTT. Translating gives CASIPTGRNTEAFF.